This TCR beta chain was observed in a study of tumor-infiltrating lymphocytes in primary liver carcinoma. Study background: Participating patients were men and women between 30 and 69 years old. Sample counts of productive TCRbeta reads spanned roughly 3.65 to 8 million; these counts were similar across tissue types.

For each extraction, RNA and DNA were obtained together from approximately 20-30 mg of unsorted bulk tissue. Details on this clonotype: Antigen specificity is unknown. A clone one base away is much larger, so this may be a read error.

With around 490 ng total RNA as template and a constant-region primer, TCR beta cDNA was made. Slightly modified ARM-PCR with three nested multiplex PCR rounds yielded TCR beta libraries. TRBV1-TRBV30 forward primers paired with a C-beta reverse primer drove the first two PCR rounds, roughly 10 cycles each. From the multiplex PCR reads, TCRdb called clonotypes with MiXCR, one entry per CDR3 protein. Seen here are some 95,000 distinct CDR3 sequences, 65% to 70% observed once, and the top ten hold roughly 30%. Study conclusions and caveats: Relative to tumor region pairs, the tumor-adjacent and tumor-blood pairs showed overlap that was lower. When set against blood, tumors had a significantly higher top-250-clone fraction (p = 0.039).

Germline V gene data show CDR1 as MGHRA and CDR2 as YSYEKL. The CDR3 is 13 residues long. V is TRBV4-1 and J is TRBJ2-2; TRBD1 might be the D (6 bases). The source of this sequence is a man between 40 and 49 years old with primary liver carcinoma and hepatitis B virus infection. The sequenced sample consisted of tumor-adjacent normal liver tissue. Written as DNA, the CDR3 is TGCGCCAGCAGCCTCAGGGACACCAGGGAGCTGTTTTTT. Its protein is CASSLRDTRELFF.